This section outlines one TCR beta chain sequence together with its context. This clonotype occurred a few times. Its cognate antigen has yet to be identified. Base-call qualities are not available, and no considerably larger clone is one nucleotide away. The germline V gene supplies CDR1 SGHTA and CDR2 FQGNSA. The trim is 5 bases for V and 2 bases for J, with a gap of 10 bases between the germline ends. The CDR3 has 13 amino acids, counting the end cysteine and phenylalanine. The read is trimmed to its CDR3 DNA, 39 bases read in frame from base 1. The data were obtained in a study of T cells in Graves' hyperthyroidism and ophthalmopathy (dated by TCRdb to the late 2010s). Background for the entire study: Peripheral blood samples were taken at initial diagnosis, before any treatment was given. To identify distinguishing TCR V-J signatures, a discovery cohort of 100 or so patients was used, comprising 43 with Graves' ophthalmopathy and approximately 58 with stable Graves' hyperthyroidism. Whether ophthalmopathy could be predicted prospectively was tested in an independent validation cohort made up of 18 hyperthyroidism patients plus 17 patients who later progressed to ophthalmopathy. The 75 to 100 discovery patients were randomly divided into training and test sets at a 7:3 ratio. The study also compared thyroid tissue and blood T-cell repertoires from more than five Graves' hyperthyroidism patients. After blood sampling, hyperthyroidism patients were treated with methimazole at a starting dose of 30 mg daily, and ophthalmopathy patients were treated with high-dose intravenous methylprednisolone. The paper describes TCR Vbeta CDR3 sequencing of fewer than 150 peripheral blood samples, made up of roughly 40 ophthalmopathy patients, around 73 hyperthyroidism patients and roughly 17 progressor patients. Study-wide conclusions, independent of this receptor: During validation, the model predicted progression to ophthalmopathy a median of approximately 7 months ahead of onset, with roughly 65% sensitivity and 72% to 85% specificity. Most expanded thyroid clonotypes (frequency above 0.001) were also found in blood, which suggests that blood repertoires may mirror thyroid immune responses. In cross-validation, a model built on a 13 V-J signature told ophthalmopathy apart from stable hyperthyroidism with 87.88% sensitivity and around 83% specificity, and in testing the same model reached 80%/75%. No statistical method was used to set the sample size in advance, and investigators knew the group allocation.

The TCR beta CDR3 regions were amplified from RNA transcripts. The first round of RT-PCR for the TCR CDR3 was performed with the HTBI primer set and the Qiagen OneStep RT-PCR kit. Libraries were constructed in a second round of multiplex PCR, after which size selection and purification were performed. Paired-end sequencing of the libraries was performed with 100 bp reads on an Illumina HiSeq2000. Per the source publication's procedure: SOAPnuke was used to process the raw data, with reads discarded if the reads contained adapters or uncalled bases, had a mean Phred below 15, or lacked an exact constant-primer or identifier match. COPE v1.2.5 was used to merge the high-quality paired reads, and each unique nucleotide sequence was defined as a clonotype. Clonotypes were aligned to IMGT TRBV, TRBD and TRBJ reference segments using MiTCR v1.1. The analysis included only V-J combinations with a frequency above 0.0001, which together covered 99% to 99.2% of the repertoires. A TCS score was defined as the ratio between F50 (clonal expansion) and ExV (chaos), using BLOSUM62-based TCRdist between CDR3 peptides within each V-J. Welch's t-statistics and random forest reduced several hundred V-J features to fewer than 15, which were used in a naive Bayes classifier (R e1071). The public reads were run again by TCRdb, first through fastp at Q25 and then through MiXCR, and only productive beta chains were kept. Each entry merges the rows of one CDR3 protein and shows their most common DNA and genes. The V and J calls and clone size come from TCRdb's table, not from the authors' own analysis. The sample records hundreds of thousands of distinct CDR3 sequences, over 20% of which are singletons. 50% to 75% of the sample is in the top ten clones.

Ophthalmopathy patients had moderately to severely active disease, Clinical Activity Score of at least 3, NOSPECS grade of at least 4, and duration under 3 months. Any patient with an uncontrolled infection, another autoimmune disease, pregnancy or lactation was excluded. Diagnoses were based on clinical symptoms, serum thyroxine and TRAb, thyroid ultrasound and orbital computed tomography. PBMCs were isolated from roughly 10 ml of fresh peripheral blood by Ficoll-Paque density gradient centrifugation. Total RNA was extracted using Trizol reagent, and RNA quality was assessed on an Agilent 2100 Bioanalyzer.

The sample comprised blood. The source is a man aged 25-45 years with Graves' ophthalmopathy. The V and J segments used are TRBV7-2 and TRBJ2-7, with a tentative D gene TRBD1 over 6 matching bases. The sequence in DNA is TGTGCCAGCAGCCAACGGACAGCCTACGAGCAGTACTTC. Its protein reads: CASSQRTAYEQYF.